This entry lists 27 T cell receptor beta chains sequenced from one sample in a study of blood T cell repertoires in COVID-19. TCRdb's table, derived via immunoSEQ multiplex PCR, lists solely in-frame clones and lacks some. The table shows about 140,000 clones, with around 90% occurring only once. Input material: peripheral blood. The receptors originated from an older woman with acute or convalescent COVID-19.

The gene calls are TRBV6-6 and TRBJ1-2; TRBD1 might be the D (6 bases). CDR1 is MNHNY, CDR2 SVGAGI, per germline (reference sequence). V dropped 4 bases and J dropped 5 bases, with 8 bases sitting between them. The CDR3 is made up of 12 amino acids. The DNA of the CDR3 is TGTGCCAGCAGTTCGACAGGATATGGCTACACCTTC. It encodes CASSSTGYGYTF.

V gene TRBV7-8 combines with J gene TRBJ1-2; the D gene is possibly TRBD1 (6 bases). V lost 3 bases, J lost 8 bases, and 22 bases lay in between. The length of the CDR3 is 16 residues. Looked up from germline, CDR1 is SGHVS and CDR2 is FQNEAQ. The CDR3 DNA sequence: TGTGCCAGCAGCTTTAGGGGGGGGGCGGAGGATTTGGGCTACACCTTC. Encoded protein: CASSFRGGAEDLGYTF.

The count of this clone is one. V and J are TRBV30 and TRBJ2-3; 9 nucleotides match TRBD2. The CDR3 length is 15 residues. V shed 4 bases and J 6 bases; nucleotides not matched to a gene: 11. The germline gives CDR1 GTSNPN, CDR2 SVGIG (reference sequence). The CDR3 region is CAWMSRGGAGDTQYF. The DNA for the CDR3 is TGTGCCTGGATGTCCCGCGGGGGGGCCGGTGATACGCAGTATTTT.

The CDR3 reads CASSILRVSYHF. In DNA, the CDR3 is TGTGCCAGCAGCATTCTCAGGGTGTCCTACCACTTT. The chain recombines TRBV21-1 with TRBJ1-6; the DNA was not used to check the table's D call, TRBD1. TRBV21-1 is a documented pseudogene. The length of the CDR3 is 12 residues.

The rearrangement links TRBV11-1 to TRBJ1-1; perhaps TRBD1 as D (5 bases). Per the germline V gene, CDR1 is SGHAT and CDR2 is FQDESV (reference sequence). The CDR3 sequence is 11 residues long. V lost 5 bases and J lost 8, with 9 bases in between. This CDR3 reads CASSRQSEAFF. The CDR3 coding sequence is TGTGCCAGCAGCAGACAGAGCGAAGCTTTCTTT.

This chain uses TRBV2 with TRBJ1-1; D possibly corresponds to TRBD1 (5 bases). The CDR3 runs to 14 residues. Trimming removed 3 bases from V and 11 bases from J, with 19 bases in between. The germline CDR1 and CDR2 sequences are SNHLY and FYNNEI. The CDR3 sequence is CASSEREVGGNAFF. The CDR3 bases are TGTGCCAGCAGTGAGAGAGAAGTGGGGGGTAATGCTTTCTTT.

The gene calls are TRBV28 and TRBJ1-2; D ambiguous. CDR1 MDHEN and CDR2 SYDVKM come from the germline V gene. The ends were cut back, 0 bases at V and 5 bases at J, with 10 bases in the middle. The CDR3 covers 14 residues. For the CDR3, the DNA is TGTGCCAGCAGTTTATGGGGCAGAGAATATGGCTACACCTTC. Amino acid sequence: CASSLWGREYGYTF.

The CDR3 loop is CASSFGTAYEQYF. Here the CDR3 DNA reads TGTGCCAGCAGCTTTGGGACAGCCTACGAGCAGTACTTC. The chain has TRBV13 and TRBJ2-7; 7 positions agree with TRBD1. V dropped 3 bases and J dropped 2; count of bases not matched to a gene: 1. The germline V gene encodes CDR1 PRHDT and CDR2 FYEKMQ (reference sequence). The CDR3 spans 13 residues. Supplemented by reference TRBV13 and TRBJ2-7, the full variable domain reads AAGVIQSPRHLIKEKRETATLKCYPIPRHDTVYWYQQGPGQDPQFLISFYEKMQSDKGSIPDRFSAQQFSDYHSELNMSSLELGDSALYFCASSFGTAYEQYFGPGTRLTVT.

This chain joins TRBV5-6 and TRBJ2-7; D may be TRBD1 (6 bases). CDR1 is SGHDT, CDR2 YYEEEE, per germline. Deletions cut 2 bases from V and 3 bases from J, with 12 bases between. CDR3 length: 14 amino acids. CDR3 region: CASSFGTPHYEQYF. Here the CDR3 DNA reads TGTGCCAGCAGCTTCGGGACACCCCACTACGAGCAGTACTTC.

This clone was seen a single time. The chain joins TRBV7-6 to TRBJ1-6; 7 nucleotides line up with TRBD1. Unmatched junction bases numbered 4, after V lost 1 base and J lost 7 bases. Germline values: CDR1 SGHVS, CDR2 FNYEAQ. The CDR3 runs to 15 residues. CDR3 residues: CASSLGDSRNSPLHF. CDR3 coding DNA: TGTGCCAGCAGCTTAGGGGACAGCCGAAATTCACCCCTCCACTTT. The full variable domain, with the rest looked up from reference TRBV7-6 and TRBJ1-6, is GAGVSQSPRYKVTKRGQDVALRCDPISGHVSLYWYRQALGQGPEFLTYFNYEAQQDKSGLPNDRFSAERPEGSISTLTIQRTEQRDSAMYRCASSLGDSRNSPLHFGNGTRLTVT.

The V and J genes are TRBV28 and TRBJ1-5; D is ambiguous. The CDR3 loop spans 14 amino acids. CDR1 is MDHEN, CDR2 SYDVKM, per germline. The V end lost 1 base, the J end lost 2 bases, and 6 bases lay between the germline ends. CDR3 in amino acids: CASSLYQGNQPQHF. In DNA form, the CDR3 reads TGTGCCAGCAGTTTATATCAGGGCAATCAGCCCCAGCATTTT.

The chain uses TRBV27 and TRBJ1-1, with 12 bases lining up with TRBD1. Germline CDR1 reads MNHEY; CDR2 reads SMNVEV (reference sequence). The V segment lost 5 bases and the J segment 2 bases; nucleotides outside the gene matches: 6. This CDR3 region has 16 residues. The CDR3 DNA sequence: TGTGCCAGCAGTCCTCCGGGACAGGGGGCTAACACTGAAGCTTTCTTT. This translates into CASSPPGQGANTEAFF.

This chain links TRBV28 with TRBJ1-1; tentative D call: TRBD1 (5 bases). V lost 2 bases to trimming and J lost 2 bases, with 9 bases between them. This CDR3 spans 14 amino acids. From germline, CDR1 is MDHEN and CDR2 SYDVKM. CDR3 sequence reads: CASSLVRENTEAFF. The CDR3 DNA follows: TGTGCCAGCAGTTTAGTCAGGGAAAACACTGAAGCTTTCTTT. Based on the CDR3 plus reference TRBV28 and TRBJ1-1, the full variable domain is DVKVTQSSRYLVKRTGEKVFLECVQDMDHENMFWYRQDPGLGLRLIYFSYDVKMKEKGDIPEGYSVSREKKERFSLILESASTNQTSMYLCASSLVRENTEAFFGQGTRLTVV.

CDR3 sequence: CASSLTDNYNSPLHF. CDR3 nucleotide sequence: TGTGCCAGCAGTTTGACGGACAACTATAATTCACCCCTCCACTTT. The rearrangement uses TRBV7-6 and TRBJ1-6; a possible D gene is TRBD1 (5 bases). This CDR3 has 15 residues. V lost 6 bases to trimming and J lost 3 bases, with 12 bases between them. Germline lookup yields CDR1 SGHVS and CDR2 FNYEAQ. The whole variable domain, filled in from reference TRBV7-6 and TRBJ1-6, reads GAGVSQSPRYKVTKRGQDVALRCDPISGHVSLYWYRQALGQGPEFLTYFNYEAQQDKSGLPNDRFSAERPEGSISTLTIQRTEQRDSAMYRCASSLTDNYNSPLHFGNGTRLTVT.

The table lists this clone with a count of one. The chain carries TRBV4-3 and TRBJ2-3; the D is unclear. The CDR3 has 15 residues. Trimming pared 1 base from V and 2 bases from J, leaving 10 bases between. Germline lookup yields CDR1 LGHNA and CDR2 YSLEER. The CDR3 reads CASSQVGQNTDTQYF. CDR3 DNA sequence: TGCGCCAGCAGCCAAGTTGGCCAGAACACAGATACGCAGTATTTT.

The CDR3 here is CASSPPRQASFYTEAFF. CDR3 bases: TGTGCCAGCTCACCTCCACGACAGGCATCTTTTTACACTGAAGCTTTCTTT. This rearrangement joins TRBV18 to TRBJ1-1; D perhaps matches TRBD1 (6 bases). Germline assignment: CDR1 KGHSH and CDR2 LQKENI. The CDR3 runs 17 residues. Deletions cut 3 bases from V and 3 bases from J, with 20 bases between.

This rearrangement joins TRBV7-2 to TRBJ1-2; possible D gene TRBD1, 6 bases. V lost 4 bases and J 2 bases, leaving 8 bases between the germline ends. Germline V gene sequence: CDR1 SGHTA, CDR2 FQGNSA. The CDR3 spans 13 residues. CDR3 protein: CASSSQGNYGYTF. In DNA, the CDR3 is TGTGCCAGCAGCTCACAGGGAAACTATGGCTACACCTTC.

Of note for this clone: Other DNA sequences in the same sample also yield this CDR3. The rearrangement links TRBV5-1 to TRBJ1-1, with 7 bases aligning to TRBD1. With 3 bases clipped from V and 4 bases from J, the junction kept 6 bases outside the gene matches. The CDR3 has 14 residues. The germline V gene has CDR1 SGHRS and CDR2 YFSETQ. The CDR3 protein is CASSSRQGGTEAFF. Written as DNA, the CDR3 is TGCGCCAGCAGCTCACGACAGGGCGGCACTGAAGCTTTCTTT.

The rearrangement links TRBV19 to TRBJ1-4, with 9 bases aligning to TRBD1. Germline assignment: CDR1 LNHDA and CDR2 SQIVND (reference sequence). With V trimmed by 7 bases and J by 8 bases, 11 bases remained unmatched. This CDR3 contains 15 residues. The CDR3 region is CASNLPGTGNEKLFF. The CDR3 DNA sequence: TGTGCCAGTAACCTCCCGGGGACAGGGAACGAAAAACTGTTTTTT.

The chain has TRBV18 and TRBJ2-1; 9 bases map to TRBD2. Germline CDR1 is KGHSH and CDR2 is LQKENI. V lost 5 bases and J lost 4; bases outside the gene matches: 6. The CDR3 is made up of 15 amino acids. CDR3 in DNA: TGTGCCAGCTCATTAGCGGGGGCCTTGTACAATGAGCAGTTCTTC. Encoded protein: CASSLAGALYNEQFF.

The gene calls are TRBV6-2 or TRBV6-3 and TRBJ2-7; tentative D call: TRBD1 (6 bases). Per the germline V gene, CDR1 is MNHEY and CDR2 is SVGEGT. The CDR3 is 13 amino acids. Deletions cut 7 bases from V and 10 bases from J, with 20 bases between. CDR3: CASTPNRAVGQYF. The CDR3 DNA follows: TGTGCCAGCACCCCGAACAGGGCGGTTGGACAGTACTTC.

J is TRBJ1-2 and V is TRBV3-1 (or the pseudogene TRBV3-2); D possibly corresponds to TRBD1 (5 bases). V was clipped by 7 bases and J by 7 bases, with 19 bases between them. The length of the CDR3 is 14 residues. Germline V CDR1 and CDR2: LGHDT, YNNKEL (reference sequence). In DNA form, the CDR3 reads TGTGCCAGCACCCCAACAATCAGGGATGGTGGCTACACCTTC. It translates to CASTPTIRDGGYTF.

The CDR3 sequence: CASSNPGQPWEKLFF. The DNA for the CDR3 is TGTGCCAGCAGCAACCCGGGACAGCCTTGGGAAAAACTGTTTTTT. The chain combines TRBV28 with TRBJ1-4, with 7 bases identical to TRBD1. V dropped 6 bases and J dropped 8; count of bases not matched to a gene: 12. The CDR3 has 15 amino acids. The germline gives CDR1 MDHEN, CDR2 SYDVKM.

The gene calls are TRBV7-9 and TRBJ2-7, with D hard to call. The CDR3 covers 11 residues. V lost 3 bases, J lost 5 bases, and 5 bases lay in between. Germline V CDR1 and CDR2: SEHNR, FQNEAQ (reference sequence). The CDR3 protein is CASSFSDEQYF. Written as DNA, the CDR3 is TGTGCCAGCAGCTTTAGTGACGAGCAGTACTTC.

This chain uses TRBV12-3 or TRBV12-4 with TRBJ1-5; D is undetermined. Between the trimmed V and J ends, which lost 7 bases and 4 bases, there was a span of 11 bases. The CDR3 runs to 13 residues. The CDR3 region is CASNPQINQPQHF. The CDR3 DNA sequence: TGTGCCAGCAATCCACAGATTAATCAGCCCCAGCATTTT.

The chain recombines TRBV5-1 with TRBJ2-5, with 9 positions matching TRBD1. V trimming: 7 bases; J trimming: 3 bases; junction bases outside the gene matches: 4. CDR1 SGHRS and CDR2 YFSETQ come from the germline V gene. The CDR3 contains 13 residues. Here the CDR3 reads CASRWTGEETQYF. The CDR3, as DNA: TGCGCCAGCCGATGGACAGGGGAAGAGACCCAGTACTTC.

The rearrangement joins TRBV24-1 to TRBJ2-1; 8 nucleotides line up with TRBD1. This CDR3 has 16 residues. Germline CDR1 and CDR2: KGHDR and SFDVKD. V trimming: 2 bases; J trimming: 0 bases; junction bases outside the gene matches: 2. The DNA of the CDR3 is TGTGCCACCAGTGATTACGACAGGGGCTCCTACAATGAGCAGTTCTTC. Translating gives CATSDYDRGSYNEQFF.